The clone carrying this TCR beta chain was recorded at least ten times. What it binds is not known. This sample is part of a study of molecular identifiers for immune sequencing clone quantification. Study background: Naive CD8 cell RNA, from around 20,000 or 99,000 cells, was split five ways in replicates, with four sequenced.

Naive CD8 T cells, phenotype CD8+CD4-CCR7+CD45RA+, were sorted. Trimming shortened V by 7 bases and J by 4 bases, and 12 bases separated the two germline ends. CDR3 length: 13 residues. The germline V gene has CDR1 SGHNT and CDR2 YYREEE (reference sequence). With listed TCR primers and previously described methods, bulk TCR libraries were prepared. MiXCR was run by TCRdb on the PCR reads, yielding one entry per CDR3 protein. In the table there are approximately 590,000 distinct CDR3 sequences, 25% of which are singletons. The study, taken as a whole, reports: More than 97% of effector molecules, versus under 1% of naive-cell molecules, belonged to clones above 20 RNA copies.

The TCR sequence derives from a human donor in good health. Some libraries in this study had Jurkat cell RNA spiked in. The sequenced sample was naive CD8+ T cells from blood, with Jurkat cell RNA spiked in. Subset given: FACS-sorted CD8+CD4-CCR7+CD45RA+ naive T cells. This sequence joins TRBV5-4 and TRBJ2-1; tentatively, D is TRBD1 or TRBD2 (5 bases each). The CDR3 nucleotides read TGTGCCAGCCGGGACCGCTCTTACAATGAGCAGTTCTTC. Its translation is CASRDRSYNEQFF.